A single sample gave rise to the 22 T cell receptor beta chains below, sequenced in a study of cytomegalovirus exposure and HLA in healthy donors. In the PCR, 60 Vbeta and 13 Jbeta primers were used. The protocol was immunoSEQ multiplex PCR, while the TCRdb copy is restricted to in-frame clones and leaves out a portion. The sample records some 120,000 clones, around 80% being singletons. Sequences were obtained from PBMCs. The receptors here all came from a man under 40 in good health and CMV-seronegative.

The CDR3 here is CASSYGQGKNTIYF. CDR3 DNA: TGTGCCAGCAGTTACGGACAGGGTAAAAACACCATATATTTT. The gene calls are TRBV6-5 and TRBJ1-3, with 8 bases identical to TRBD1. Germline assignment: CDR1 MNHEY and CDR2 SVGAGI. CDR3 length: 14 residues. V dropped 2 bases and J dropped 6; count of bases not matched to a gene: 3.

This clone turned up a few times. The chain joins TRBV29-1 to TRBJ2-7, with D perhaps matching TRBD1 (5 bases). V lost 7 bases, J lost 1 base, and 11 bases lay in between. This CDR3 region has 12 residues. Germline loops: CDR1 SQVTM, CDR2 ANQGSEA. Written as DNA, the CDR3 is TGCAGCGCTGATGACAGTTCCTACGAGCAGTACTTC. Its protein is CSADDSSYEQYF.

V is TRBV30 and J is TRBJ2-7; 9 bases fit TRBD2. V dropped 0 bases and J dropped 0; count of bases not matched to a gene: 6. From germline, CDR1 is GTSNPN and CDR2 SVGIG (reference sequence). The CDR3 has 16 residues. CDR3 residues: CAWSVHRGGASYEQYF. The CDR3 coding sequence is TGTGCCTGGAGTGTACATCGCGGGGGGGCCTCCTACGAGCAGTACTTC.

CDR3 coding DNA: TGTGCCTGGAGGACAGGGGGCAACAGCTATGGCTACACCTTC. Translation gives CAWRTGGNSYGYTF. V and J are TRBV30 and TRBJ1-2; 10 bases fit TRBD1. From germline, CDR1 is GTSNPN and CDR2 SVGIG (reference sequence). V dropped 3 bases and J dropped 4; count of bases not matched to a gene: 5. CDR3 length equals 14 residues. The whole variable domain, remainder taken from reference TRBV30 and TRBJ1-2, is SQTIHQWPATLVQPVGSPLSLECTVEGTSNPNLYWYRQAAGRGLQLLFYSVGIGQISSEVPQNLSASRPQDRQFILSSKKLLLSDSGFYLCAWRTGGNSYGYTFGSGTRLTVV.

V gene TRBV10-2 combines with J gene TRBJ1-5; 10 nucleotides agree with TRBD1. V shed 8 bases, J shed 5 bases, and the junction held 3 bases outside the gene matches. The CDR3 loop spans 13 amino acids. Germline-derived CDR1 and CDR2 are WSHSY and SAAADI. CDR3 in amino acids: CASLGTGDQPQHF. Here the CDR3 DNA reads TGCGCCAGCTTAGGGACAGGGGATCAGCCCCAGCATTTT.

The chain carries TRBV5-5 and TRBJ1-5, with 8 bases aligning to TRBD1. CDR3 size: 18 residues. The trim removed 0 bases at V and 0 bases at J, leaving 8 bases unmatched. Germline CDR1 and CDR2: SGHKS and YYEKEE (reference sequence). This CDR3 is CASSLGQGAGSSNQPQHF. CDR3 coding DNA: TGTGCCAGCAGCTTGGGGCAGGGGGCGGGCAGTAGCAATCAGCCCCAGCATTTT.

This clone was picked up one time. The chain links TRBV9 to TRBJ2-7; D not certain. The V end lost 0 bases, the J end lost 2 bases, and 9 bases lay between the germline ends. Germline V lookup: CDR1 SGDLS, CDR2 YYNGEE. The length of the CDR3 is 14 residues. CDR3 nucleotide sequence: TGTGCCAGCAGCGTAGAGGCGGTACCCTACGAGCAGTACTTC. Translation: CASSVEAVPYEQYF.

The V gene is TRBV29-1, the J gene TRBJ2-7; tentatively, D is TRBD2 (6 bases). The V end was cut by 4 bases, the J end by 7 bases, with 17 bases between. The CDR3 is 13 amino acids. Germline V gene lookup returns CDR1 SQVTM and CDR2 ANQGSEA. CDR3 sequence (DNA): TGCAGCGTTGGGGGACGGGGGACTTGGGAGCAGTACTTC. Its protein is CSVGGRGTWEQYF.

This clone has more than one count but fewer than ten. This chain links TRBV15 with TRBJ1-5; no clear D gene. CDR1 and CDR2 (germline): LNHNV, YYDKDF (reference sequence). Between the trimmed V and J ends, which lost 5 bases and 3 bases, there was a span of 11 bases. The CDR3 runs to 14 residues. CDR3 loop: CATSSEQVNQPQHF. The DNA for the CDR3 is TGTGCCACCAGCTCCGAGCAGGTCAATCAGCCCCAGCATTTT.

The chain joins TRBV5-4 to TRBJ2-2, with D possibly being TRBD1 (6 bases). The CDR3 extends over 15 amino acids. The ends were cut back, 2 bases at V and 4 bases at J, with 12 bases in the middle. From germline, CDR1 is SGHNT and CDR2 YYREEE (reference sequence). The CDR3 loop is CASSFNRVGTGELFF. Written as DNA, the CDR3 is TGTGCCAGCAGCTTTAACAGGGTTGGCACCGGGGAGCTGTTTTTT.

The gene calls are TRBV7-9 and TRBJ1-5, with D tentatively TRBD1 (6 bases). In germline, CDR1 is SEHNR, CDR2 FQNEAQ (reference sequence). CDR3 length equals 15 residues. Trimming cost V 3 bases and J 0 bases, with 9 bases left between them. This chain's CDR3 is CASSLTGDSNQPQHF. The CDR3 nucleotides are TGTGCCAGCAGCTTGACAGGTGATAGCAATCAGCCCCAGCATTTT.

J is TRBJ2-7 and V is TRBV2, with a possible D match to TRBD1 (5 bases). The CDR3 totals 14 residues. V was trimmed by 6 bases and J by 3 bases, leaving 15 bases between them. Per the germline V gene, CDR1 is SNHLY and CDR2 is FYNNEI. The CDR3 DNA reads as TGTGCCAGCAGCGCACAGGTAGCCCGCTACGAGCAGTACTTC. As protein: CASSAQVARYEQYF.

The V gene is TRBV21-1, the J gene TRBJ2-5; the table calls TRBD1, which could not be checked here. TRBV21-1 is labeled a pseudogene. The CDR3 is 15 residues long. CDR3 coding DNA: TGTGCCAGCAGCAAACTCGGACAGACAGTGGGGACCCAGTACTTC. Amino acids: CASSKLGQTVGTQYF.

V gene TRBV27 combines with J gene TRBJ1-5; 7 nucleotides align to TRBD1. Looked up from germline, CDR1 is MNHEY and CDR2 is SMNVEV (reference sequence). The CDR3 contains 16 residues. The V and J ends lost 6 bases and 1 base, in that order; junction bases with no gene match: 9. CDR3 region: CASRGTARGSNQPQHF. CDR3 sequence (DNA): TGTGCCAGCAGGGGGACAGCAAGAGGGAGCAATCAGCCCCAGCATTTT.

The chain combines TRBV5-8 with TRBJ1-4; 7 nucleotides agree with TRBD1. The CDR3 runs 20 residues. The J segment lost 5 bases and the V segment lost 3 bases, leaving 22 bases of the junction unmatched. Germline assignment: CDR1 SGHTS and CDR2 YDEGEE. The CDR3 sequence is CASSYTLRVSLEGANEKLFF. CDR3 in DNA: TGTGCCAGCAGCTATACACTGAGGGTCTCCCTCGAGGGGGCAAATGAAAAACTGTTTTTT.

The gene calls are TRBV27 and TRBJ1-3; TRBD1 is a possible D gene (5 bases). This CDR3 spans 14 amino acids. V lost 6 bases, J lost 1 base, and 10 bases lay in between. CDR1 MNHEY and CDR2 SMNVEV come from the germline V gene (reference sequence). CDR3 amino acids: CASSLQVSGNTIYF. Written as DNA, the CDR3 is TGTGCCAGCAGCCTACAGGTGTCTGGAAACACCATATATTTT.

The chain has TRBV10-3 and TRBJ1-2; 8 nucleotides match TRBD1. V lost 7 bases and J lost 3; bases outside the gene matches: 7. The CDR3 length is 14 residues. Germline CDR1 and CDR2: ENHRY and SYGVKD. The CDR3 nucleotides are TGTGCCATCACCCCGGACAGGGTCGACTATGGCTACACCTTC. Translated, it gives CAITPDRVDYGYTF.

The J gene is TRBJ1-1, the V gene TRBV5-5; the D is unclear. Germline V gene sequence: CDR1 SGHKS, CDR2 YYEKEE (reference sequence). The CDR3 sequence is 14 residues long. Trimming pared 4 bases from V and 4 bases from J, leaving 14 bases between. CDR3: CASSRNQDTTEAFF. CDR3 nucleotide sequence: TGTGCCAGCAGCAGAAATCAAGACACCACTGAAGCTTTCTTT.

The chain carries TRBV27 and TRBJ2-7; 14 bases line up with TRBD2. This CDR3 is 15 amino acids long. V gave up 5 bases and J gave up 3 bases; unmatched junction bases: 3. Per germline, CDR1 MNHEY and CDR2 SMNVEV (reference sequence). The CDR3 here is CASSAGTSGGYEQYF. The DNA of the CDR3 is TGTGCCAGCAGTGCCGGGACTAGCGGGGGCTACGAGCAGTACTTC.

The chain couples TRBV5-6 to TRBJ2-1; maybe TRBD2 (5 bases). CDR3 length: 16 amino acids. CDR1 and CDR2 (germline): SGHDT, YYEEEE. V was shortened by 6 bases and J by 1 base, with 17 bases between the two germline ends. The CDR3 DNA reads as TGTGCCAGCACCATTTTCCCCCCGGGGTCCTACAATGAGCAGTTCTTC. It translates to CASTIFPPGSYNEQFF.

This chain joins TRBV30 and TRBJ2-7; tentative D call: TRBD2 (7 bases). V gave up 1 base and J gave up 7 bases, with 14 bases separating them. This CDR3 has 13 residues. Germline lookup yields CDR1 GTSNPN and CDR2 SVGIG (reference sequence). The CDR3 here is CAWSGGGGKEQYF. DNA for the CDR3: TGTGCCTGGAGTGGTGGGGGGGGCAAGGAGCAGTACTTC.

This chain connects TRBV7-2 to TRBJ1-2; 9 nucleotides match TRBD1. From germline, CDR1 is SGHTA and CDR2 FQGNSA. J gave up 7 bases and V 3 bases, and 9 bases lay outside the gene matches. The CDR3 loop spans 15 amino acids. CDR3 amino acids: CASSFPDRGVGGYTF. The CDR3 DNA reads TGTGCCAGCAGCTTCCCGGACAGGGGCGTAGGTGGCTACACCTTC.